Listed here are 21 T cell receptor beta chains from one sample, sequenced in a study of control samples from healthy donors and cancer patients. Profiling relied on immunoSEQ multiplex PCR, and the TCRdb table lists in-frame clones only, not all of them. The data hold 150,000 or so clones, with 93% observed a single time. Sequencing was done on a sample of blood. The receptors derive from a young man in good health.

This chain uses TRBV6-5 with TRBJ2-3; D unclear. Germline V gene data show CDR1 as MNHEY and CDR2 as SVGAGI. There are 11 residues in the CDR3. Trimming shortened V by 6 bases and J by 5 bases, and 6 bases separated the two germline ends. The CDR3 loop reads CASRYVDTQYF. The DNA for the CDR3 is TGTGCCAGCAGATACGTAGATACGCAGTATTTT.

This rearrangement joins TRBV5-1 to TRBJ1-3; D not certain. The CDR3 has 17 amino acids. Germline assignment: CDR1 SGHRS and CDR2 YFSETQ. Trimming cost V 2 bases and J 0 bases, with 15 bases left between them. CDR3 nucleotides: TGCGCCAGCAGCTTCCCCCTCGACTTCAGCTCTGGAAACACCATATATTTT. Translation gives CASSFPLDFSSGNTIYF.

The V and J genes are TRBV7-9 and TRBJ2-5; perhaps D is TRBD1 or TRBD2 (5 bases each). The germline gives CDR1 SEHNR, CDR2 FQNEAQ (reference sequence). The CDR3 is made up of 14 amino acids. Between the trimmed V and J ends, which lost 5 bases and 9 bases, there was a span of 19 bases. The CDR3 DNA is TGTGCCAGCAGCACCTCCGGGACGGAGGCAGCCCAGTACTTC. Its translation is CASSTSGTEAAQYF.

This CDR3 is CASSKTSGGAHEQFF. The DNA for the CDR3 is TGCGCCAGCAGCAAGACTAGCGGGGGGGCTCATGAGCAGTTCTTC. The chain couples TRBV4-1 to TRBJ2-1, with TRBD2 matching over 14 bases. This CDR3 is built from 15 residues. Germline CDR1 MGHRA, CDR2 YSYEKL. J was trimmed by 8 bases and V by 5 bases; bases with no gene match: 5.

The V and J genes are TRBV27 and TRBJ1-1, with D uncertain. This CDR3 has 14 amino acids. Deletions cut 4 bases from V and 4 bases from J, with 13 bases between. In germline, CDR1 is MNHEY, CDR2 SMNVEV (reference sequence). DNA of the CDR3: TGTGCCAGCAGTTCACACCGAGTCTCCACTGAAGCTTTCTTT. This codes for CASSSHRVSTEAFF.

The chain recombines TRBV10-3 with TRBJ2-3, with a possible D match to TRBD1 (7 bases). In germline, CDR1 is ENHRY, CDR2 SYGVKD. This CDR3 is 13 amino acids long. V was pared by 3 bases and J by 4 bases, with 8 bases between. The CDR3 DNA follows: TGTGCCATCAGTGACAGGGGGGCAGATACGCAGTATTTT. This gives the protein CAISDRGADTQYF.

The chain has TRBV28 and TRBJ1-3; no definite D call. CDR1 and CDR2 from the germline V gene are MDHEN and SYDVKM. CDR3 length equals 13 residues. V was cut by 3 bases and J by 4 bases, with 7 bases left in between. Here the CDR3 DNA reads TGTGCCAGCAGTTTTCAACGAGGAAACACCATATATTTT. Translating it yields CASSFQRGNTIYF.

The sample holds one count of this clone. The chain has TRBV7-2 and TRBJ1-1; 7 nucleotides align to TRBD1. Per germline, CDR1 SGHTA and CDR2 FQGNSA. The CDR3 spans 14 residues. After removal of 2 bases from V and 1 base from J, the junction contained 1 base not matched to a gene. The CDR3 here is CASSLTGENTEAFF. The CDR3 DNA sequence: TGTGCCAGCAGCTTAACAGGGGAGAACACTGAAGCTTTCTTT.

The J gene is TRBJ1-2, the V gene TRBV10-3, with TRBD1 matching over 8 bases. There are 15 residues in the CDR3. V lost 2 bases, J lost 4 bases, and 6 bases stayed unmatched. CDR1 is ENHRY, CDR2 SYGVKD, per germline. The CDR3 region is CAISEAGQGGYGYTF. The CDR3, as DNA: TGTGCCATCAGTGAGGCCGGACAGGGAGGCTATGGCTACACCTTC.

The chain recombines TRBV7-6 with TRBJ2-2, with D perhaps TRBD2 (5 bases). There are 15 residues in the CDR3. Germline V gives CDR1 SGHVS, CDR2 FNYEAQ. Trimming stripped 4 bases from V and 0 bases from J, with 9 bases between. The CDR3 DNA reads TGTGCCAGCAGCTCCCCCGGGGCGAACACCGGGGAGCTGTTTTTT. This translates into CASSSPGANTGELFF. The complete variable domain, with remaining parts taken from reference TRBV7-6 and TRBJ2-2, reads GAGVSQSPRYKVTKRGQDVALRCDPISGHVSLYWYRQALGQGPEFLTYFNYEAQQDKSGLPNDRFSAERPEGSISTLTIQRTEQRDSAMYRCASSSPGANTGELFFGEGSRLTVL.

J is TRBJ1-4 and V is TRBV13; 8 bases map to TRBD1. The length of the CDR3 is 15 residues. Germline V CDR1 and CDR2: PRHDT, FYEKMQ (reference sequence). V lost 2 bases, J lost 5 bases, and 4 bases stayed unmatched. CDR3 region: CASSLTRDRNEKLFF. The DNA for the CDR3 is TGTGCCAGCAGCTTAACCCGGGACAGGAATGAAAAACTGTTTTTT.

This chain uses TRBV28 with TRBJ1-5, with D uncertain. The germline CDR1 and CDR2 sequences are MDHEN and SYDVKM. This CDR3 has 12 residues. Trimming removed 5 bases from V and 9 bases from J, with 11 bases in between. This CDR3 is CASSPILGPQHF. Written as DNA, the CDR3 is TGTGCCAGCAGTCCGATCTTAGGGCCCCAGCATTTT.

The chain employs TRBV18 and TRBJ2-1, with D unclear. From germline, CDR1 is KGHSH and CDR2 LQKENI. V was trimmed by 5 bases and J by 8 bases, leaving 13 bases between them. The CDR3 has 13 amino acids. CDR3: CASSAVPKDEQFF. The CDR3 bases are TGTGCCAGCTCAGCGGTCCCTAAGGATGAGCAGTTCTTC. Supplemented by reference TRBV18 and TRBJ2-1, the full variable domain reads NAGVMQNPRHLVRRRGQEARLRCSPMKGHSHVYWYRQLPEEGLKFMVYLQKENIIDESGMPKERFSAEFPKEGPSILRIQQVVRGDSAAYFCASSAVPKDEQFFGPGTRLTVL.

The rearrangement uses TRBV28 and TRBJ1-3; 7 bases are shared with TRBD1. J gave up 0 bases and V 8 bases, and 10 bases lay outside the gene matches. Germline V gene data show CDR1 as MDHEN and CDR2 as SYDVKM. The CDR3 has 16 residues. CDR3 amino acids: CASAITGAFSGNTIYF. In DNA, the CDR3 is TGTGCCAGCGCTATAACAGGGGCCTTCTCTGGAAACACCATATATTTT. The entire variable domain, with the rest obtained from reference TRBV28 and TRBJ1-3, is as follows: DVKVTQSSRYLVKRTGEKVFLECVQDMDHENMFWYRQDPGLGLRLIYFSYDVKMKEKGDIPEGYSVSREKKERFSLILESASTNQTSMYLCASAITGAFSGNTIYFGEGSWLTVV.

This chain connects TRBV5-1 to TRBJ2-3; 8 nucleotides align to TRBD1. J lost 3 bases, V lost 3 bases, and 9 bases had no gene match. The CDR3 extends over 16 amino acids. Germline loops: CDR1 SGHRS, CDR2 YFSETQ. CDR3 nucleotides: TGCGCCAGCAGCTGGACAGGGTCTTGGGGGACAGATACGCAGTATTTT. Translation gives CASSWTGSWGTDTQYF.

The chain links TRBV6-5 to TRBJ2-1; TRBD2 matches at 7 bases. Germline V gene lookup returns CDR1 MNHEY and CDR2 SVGAGI. The CDR3 is 15 amino acids. The trim removed 6 bases at V and 0 bases at J, leaving 5 bases unmatched. CDR3 sequence: CASRASGGSYNEQFF. The CDR3 nucleotides are TGTGCCAGCAGGGCTAGCGGAGGCTCCTACAATGAGCAGTTCTTC.

J is TRBJ1-1 and V is TRBV15, with a possible D match to TRBD1 (5 bases). The germline V and J ends were trimmed by 0 bases and 3 bases, with 8 bases remaining between them. The CDR3 extends over 14 amino acids. Germline values: CDR1 LNHNV, CDR2 YYDKDF (reference sequence). DNA of the CDR3: TGTGCCACCAGCAGAGACGCGGGGGACACTGAAGCTTTCTTT. Amino acids: CATSRDAGDTEAFF.

The gene calls are TRBV7-6 and TRBJ2-7, with a weak D call TRBD2 (6 bases). V lost 5 bases to trimming and J lost 1 base, with 15 bases between them. Germline CDR1 is SGHVS and CDR2 is FNYEAQ. This CDR3 has 15 amino acids. CDR3 sequence reads: CASSPEEGPSYEQYF. The CDR3 bases are TGTGCCAGCAGCCCCGAGGAGGGACCGTCCTACGAGCAGTACTTC.

In DNA form, the CDR3 reads TGTGCCACCAGCAGAGATCATGGGTACGAGCAGTACTTC. It translates to CATSRDHGYEQYF. This rearrangement joins TRBV15 to TRBJ2-7; D unresolved. V gave up 0 bases and J gave up 4 bases, with 7 bases separating them. The CDR3 consists of 13 residues. Germline V lookup: CDR1 LNHNV, CDR2 YYDKDF (reference sequence).

The V gene is TRBV7-2, the J gene TRBJ1-1; D is undetermined. V was clipped by 1 base and J by 1 base, with 4 bases between them. CDR3 length equals 13 residues. Germline CDR1 SGHTA, CDR2 FQGNSA. CDR3 bases: TGTGCCAGCAGCTTAGGCCGGAACACTGAAGCTTTCTTT. It encodes CASSLGRNTEAFF.

The chain recombines TRBV11-2 with TRBJ1-5; D not resolved. Germline V gives CDR1 SGHAT, CDR2 FQNNGV. V lost 2 bases and J lost 4, with 12 bases in between. The CDR3 extends over 15 amino acids. CDR3 in DNA: TGTGCCAGCAGCTTAAGTTCTGAAGAGAATCAGCCCCAGCATTTT. Protein: CASSLSSEENQPQHF.